These T cell receptor beta chains were read from a single sample in a study of T-cell memory formation after mild COVID-19. TCRdb reanalysed the 5' RACE reads using MiXCR and keeps one entry per CDR3 protein. The table lists roughly 190,000 distinct CDR3 sequences, roughly a tenth of them singletons. Specimen: PBMCs or a T cell subset sorted from them (not recorded which). The receptor source for this set is a man between 18 and 35 years old who had mild COVID-19 (a few samples of this study predate the infection). Cell type and time point are not known. Each CDR3 is given with its conserved first and last residue. The order of the fields is J gene, V gene, D gene, clone size, CDR3 protein, CDR3 DNA. The D gene is left open where the match is weak. A row's size may be missing; if present it is once, few, many or a size class.

TRBJ2-3 TRBV28 . many CASTSFTDTQYF TGTGCCAGCACCAGCTTCACAGATACGCAGTATTTT
TRBJ1-1 TRBV4-3 TRBD1 few CASSQGIRTGNTEAFF TGCGCCAGCAGCCAGGGGATTCGGACAGGGAACACTGAAGCTTTCTTT
TRBJ2-7 TRBV12-3/TRBV12-4 . few CASSPQSYEQYF TGTGCCAGCAGCCCCCAGAGCTACGAGCAGTACTTC
TRBJ2-7 TRBV5-1 TRBD1 many CASSIGQVGYEQYF TGCGCCAGCAGCATCGGACAGGTGGGCTACGAGCAGTACTTC
TRBJ2-1 TRBV10-2 . . CASRYRVTYNEQFF TGCGCCAGCAGATACAGGGTAACGTACAATGAGCAGTTCTTC
TRBJ2-3 TRBV4-1 . many CASSRVTRGAGTDTQYF TGCGCCAGCAGCCGGGTGACACGCGGAGCGGGCACAGATACGCAGTATTTT
TRBJ2-3 TRBV7-3 . few CASSSGGATDTQYF TGTGCCAGCAGCTCCGGTGGGGCCACAGATACGCAGTATTTT
TRBJ2-3 TRBV7-2 TRBD2 few CASAGGGTDTQYF TGTGCCAGTGCGGGAGGGGGCACAGATACGCAGTATTTT
TRBJ1-6 TRBV12-3/TRBV12-4 . few CASSLRGGNSPLHF TGTGCCAGCAGTTTAAGAGGGGGGAATTCACCCCTCCACTTT
TRBJ2-3 TRBV7-8 . few CASEVTGTDTQYF TGTGCCAGCGAGGTCACAGGCACAGATACGCAGTATTTT
TRBJ2-1 TRBV20-1 . few CSAATGLPSYNEQFF TGCAGTGCGGCGACGGGACTCCCCTCCTACAATGAGCAGTTCTTC
TRBJ2-5 TRBV7-2 . many CASSRKSGETQYF TGTGCCAGCAGTCGGAAGAGTGGAGAGACCCAGTACTTC
TRBJ2-3 TRBV3-1 . medium-sized CASSQAPPPDTQYF TGTGCCAGCAGCCAAGCACCCCCCCCGGATACGCAGTATTTT
TRBJ2-5 TRBV9 TRBD2 . CASSVGAGGDETQYF TGTGCCAGCAGCGTCGGAGCGGGGGGAGACGAGACCCAGTACTTC
TRBJ2-3 TRBV19 . few CASSIVHLDTQYF TGTGCCAGTAGTATAGTTCACTTAGATACGCAGTATTTT
TRBJ2-3 TRBV5-1 TRBD2 . CASSLRTSGTSSTDTQYF TGCGCCAGCAGCTTGCGGACTAGCGGGACCTCTAGCACAGATACGCAGTATTTT
TRBJ1-3 TRBV9 . few CASSASDGNTIYF TGTGCCAGCAGCGCCTCGGATGGAAACACCATATATTTT